One TCR beta chain is described in this entry. Germline CDR1 is MGHDK and CDR2 is SYGVNS. CDR3 size: 16 residues. V was cut by 3 bases and J by 3 bases, with 16 bases left in between. Sequenced by immunoSEQ multiplex PCR; TCRdb stores in-frame clones only, minus some. The sample holds about 61,000 clones, about 87% seen once. The record originates from a study of OX40 agonist ivuxolimab in advanced cancers. Study background: Three individuals attained partial responses, comprising one hepatocellular carcinoma case and two cutaneous melanoma cases.

The specimen was CD4+ or CD8+ T cells sorted from blood, collected in a trial of the OX40 agonist ivuxolimab. This TCR came from an adult with an advanced solid tumor such as melanoma, head and neck, liver or kidney cancer. The gene calls are TRBV25-1 and TRBJ2-3; D may correspond to TRBD1 or TRBD2 (6 bases each). CDR3 sequence (DNA): TGTGCCAGCAGTGAGGGGCGGACTACAGGGACAGATACGCAGTATTTT. This encodes CASSEGRTTGTDTQYF.